The next 12 T cell receptor beta chains were all read from a single sample in a study of shared clonotypes between healthy human individuals. The method was immunoSEQ multiplex PCR; TCRdb's version includes in-frame clones alone and lacks a portion of them. The sample contains about 560,000 clones, 70% to 80% of which appear only once. The sequenced sample was PBMCs. The receptors were sampled from a woman aged 40 to 49 in good health. Some clones in this sample may be carry-over from other donors' samples.

The genes are TRBV7-6 and TRBJ1-4; D perhaps matches TRBD1 (6 bases). In germline, CDR1 is SGHVS, CDR2 FNYEAQ. The CDR3 covers 13 residues. V was cut by 6 bases and J by 5 bases, with 10 bases left in between. The CDR3 is CASRGGENEKLFF. CDR3 coding DNA: TGTGCCAGCAGAGGGGGGGAGAATGAAAAACTGTTTTTT.

The gene calls are TRBV28 and TRBJ2-1, with D perhaps matching TRBD2 (6 bases). The CDR3 sequence is 16 residues long. V lost 5 bases to trimming and J lost 0 bases, with 14 bases between them. The germline V gene encodes CDR1 MDHEN and CDR2 SYDVKM. CDR3 DNA: TGTGCCAGCAGTCCCGGGGGAAGGGGCTCCTACAATGAGCAGTTCTTC. As protein: CASSPGGRGSYNEQFF. Together with reference TRBV28 and TRBJ2-1, the CDR3 gives the full variable domain: DVKVTQSSRYLVKRTGEKVFLECVQDMDHENMFWYRQDPGLGLRLIYFSYDVKMKEKGDIPEGYSVSREKKERFSLILESASTNQTSMYLCASSPGGRGSYNEQFFGPGTRLTVL.

This chain connects TRBV2 to TRBJ2-1; either TRBD1 or TRBD2 may supply D (6 bases each). The CDR3 loop spans 15 amino acids. The V and J ends lost 6 bases and 7 bases respectively, with 19 bases between them. Germline CDR1 and CDR2: SNHLY and FYNNEI. The CDR3 here is CASSPLAKGGNEQFF. The CDR3 nucleotides read TGTGCCAGCAGCCCCCTAGCGAAAGGGGGTAATGAGCAGTTCTTC.

This clone was seen just once. The chain is built from TRBV7-6 and TRBJ2-1; perhaps TRBD1 as D (6 bases). Per the germline V gene, CDR1 is SGHVS and CDR2 is FNYEAQ. The CDR3 covers 16 residues. Between the trimmed V and J ends, which lost 1 base and 1 base, there was a span of 11 bases. CDR3 protein: CASSLDRVPSYNEQFF. In DNA form, the CDR3 reads TGTGCCAGCAGCTTAGACAGGGTACCTTCCTACAATGAGCAGTTCTTC.

The genes are TRBV28 and TRBJ1-5; TRBD1 matches at 9 bases. The V segment lost 7 bases and the J segment 6 bases; nucleotides outside the gene matches: 10. This CDR3 region has 15 residues. The germline CDR1 and CDR2 sequences are MDHEN and SYDVKM. The CDR3 DNA is TGTGCCAGCACCCCCCCGGGACAGGGCTTTCAGCCCCAGCATTTT. Translation: CASTPPGQGFQPQHF.

The chain has TRBV10-3 and TRBJ2-7, with 9 bases lining up with TRBD1. Germline-derived CDR1 and CDR2 are ENHRY and SYGVKD. The CDR3 consists of 13 residues. V was pared by 3 bases and J by 4 bases, with 1 base of the junction left unmatched. The CDR3 DNA reads as TGTGCCATCAGTGAAGGGACAGGGTACGAGCAGTACTTC. It yields the protein CAISEGTGYEQYF.

A word on this clone: A much larger clone is a single base away; this may be a read error. Other DNA variants within this sample encode the same CDR3. The CDR3 nucleotides read TGCAGCGTTGAAGTAGCTACACAAGAGACCCAGTACTTC. Translated: CSVEVATQETQYF. The V gene is TRBV29-1, the J gene TRBJ2-5; D is ambiguous. The V and J ends lost 1 base and 2 bases respectively, with 8 bases between them. The CDR3 loop spans 13 amino acids. The germline V gene has CDR1 SQVTM and CDR2 ANQGSEA. Combining the CDR3 with reference TRBV29-1 and TRBJ2-5 gives the whole variable domain SAVISQKPSRDICQRGTSLTIQCQVDSQVTMMFWYRQQPGQSLTLIATANQGSEATYESGFVIDKFPISRPNLTFSTLTVSNMSPEDSSIYLCSVEVATQETQYFGPGTRLLVL.

V gene TRBV6-1 combines with J gene TRBJ1-2; 8 bases align to TRBD1. CDR1 is MNHNS, CDR2 SASEGT, per germline. This CDR3 comprises 13 residues. The junction had 9 bases not matched to a gene; V was cut back by 11 bases and J by 4 bases. The CDR3 loop is CAGAGGVSYGYTF. The CDR3, as DNA: TGTGCCGGCGCAGGGGGCGTGAGCTATGGCTACACCTTC.

The rearrangement joins TRBV19 to TRBJ2-7; unclear D gene. The germline V gene has CDR1 LNHDA and CDR2 SQIVND (reference sequence). CDR3 length equals 13 residues. Trimming left V 3 bases short and J 1 base short, with 7 bases between. CDR3 coding DNA: TGTGCCAGTAGTATTACGGGTTCCTACGAGCAGTACTTC. Its translation is CASSITGSYEQYF.

V and J are TRBV28 and TRBJ1-6; D is perhaps TRBD1 (6 bases). Deletions cut 6 bases from V and 5 bases from J, with 11 bases between. The CDR3 has 14 residues. The germline gives CDR1 MDHEN, CDR2 SYDVKM. In DNA form, the CDR3 reads TGTGCCAGCAGCCACAGGGCCAATAATTCACCCCTCCACTTT. Translation: CASSHRANNSPLHF.

V is TRBV18 and J is TRBJ2-2; possibly TRBD1 for D (5 bases). The V end lost 3 bases, the J end lost 6 bases, and 17 bases lay between the germline ends. Looked up from germline, CDR1 is KGHSH and CDR2 is LQKENI. There are 16 residues in the CDR3. In nucleotides, the CDR3 is TGTGCCAGCTCACCCCCAGGGCGTGAGACGGCCGGGGAGCTGTTTTTT. Translation: CASSPPGRETAGELFF.

This sequence joins TRBV10-2 and TRBJ2-1; 7 bases match TRBD1. The V gene end was trimmed by 4 bases and the J gene end by 5 bases; junction bases not matched to a gene: 11. Germline V lookup: CDR1 WSHSY, CDR2 SAAADI. The CDR3 runs 16 residues. In DNA form, the CDR3 reads TGCGCCAGCAGTGTTCCGCGACAGGGTGGACACAATGAGCAGTTCTTC. Translating it yields CASSVPRQGGHNEQFF.